Below, 10 T cell receptor beta chains from the same sample are listed, as sequenced in a study of molecular identifiers for immune sequencing clone quantification. From the PCR reads, TCRdb called clonotypes with MiXCR, one entry per CDR3 protein. The sample records 45,000 to 55,000 distinct CDR3 sequences, around 33% being singletons. What was sequenced was naive CD8+ T cells from blood, with Jurkat cell RNA spiked in. Described subset: FACS-sorted CD8+CD4-CCR7+CD45RA+ naive T cells. These receptors all come from a human donor in good health. Some libraries in this study had Jurkat cell RNA spiked in.

About this clonotype: Mismatch with germline at one junction end may stem from a read error. The chain employs TRBV20-1 and TRBJ2-4, with D uncertain. Germline-derived CDR1 and CDR2 are DFQATT and SNEGSKA (reference sequence). The CDR3 is 14 residues long. CDR3 region: CSARALEANNIQYF. The CDR3 nucleotides read TGCAGTGCTAGAGCGCTGGAAGCCAACAACATTCAGTACTTC.

This clonotype has a handful of counts. The CDR3 reads CASSYRGQAFF. The CDR3 DNA follows: TGTGCCAGCAGTTACAGGGGACAAGCTTTCTTT. The gene calls are TRBV27 and TRBJ1-1; 7 positions match TRBD1. This CDR3 comprises 11 residues. CDR1 is MNHEY, CDR2 SMNVEV, per germline (reference sequence). The junction had 2 bases not matched to a gene; V was cut back by 4 bases and J by 9 bases.

Worth noting for this clonotype: A clone one base away is much larger, so this may be a read error. The final CDR3 position lacks the conserved phenylalanine or tryptophan, pointing to a likely read error. This chain connects TRBV12-3 or TRBV12-4 to TRBJ2-3; possible D gene TRBD2, 5 bases. The CDR3 totals 17 residues. V was pared by 7 bases and J by 1 base, with 21 bases between. The CDR3 here is CASILLHGDGGTDTQYL. DNA of the CDR3: TGTGCCAGCATCCTGCTACATGGTGACGGGGGCACAGATACGCAGTATCTT.

In regard to this clonotype: At one end the junction does not follow the germline gene, possibly because of a read error. The chain carries TRBV7-7 and TRBJ2-3; D is possibly TRBD2 (5 bases). This CDR3 has 14 amino acids. The germline gives CDR1 SSHAT, CDR2 FNYEAQ (reference sequence). CDR3 in amino acids: CASGFKNSADTQYF. CDR3 bases: TGTGCCAGCGGCTTTAAGAATAGCGCAGATACGCAGTATTTT.

This clonotype was seen once. The germline gene is not matched at one end of the junction; a read error may be the cause. The chain recombines TRBV4-1 with TRBJ2-7; TRBD2 aligns across 11 bases. Germline V gene lookup returns CDR1 MGHRA and CDR2 YSYEKL. There are 18 residues in the CDR3. CDR3 residues: CAGSQVALAGVRIYEQYF. For the CDR3, the DNA is TGCGCCGGCAGCCAAGTGGCACTAGCGGGAGTAAGAATCTACGAGCAGTACTTC.

This clonotype came up a few times. The gene calls are TRBV29-1 and TRBJ2-7, with D uncertain. Trimming removed 0 bases at V and 2 bases at J, with 8 bases between. CDR1 and CDR2 (germline): SQVTM, ANQGSEA. The CDR3 spans 13 residues. The CDR3 DNA is TGCAGCGTTGAAGATCTCCGCACCTACGAGCAGTACTTC. Protein: CSVEDLRTYEQYF.

V gene TRBV9 combines with J gene TRBJ2-3, with D maybe TRBD1 (5 bases). CDR3 length: 15 amino acids. Germline CDR1 and CDR2: SGDLS and YYNGEE. Trimming took off 6 bases at V and 0 bases at J, with 14 bases between the two ends. The CDR3 region has the DNA TGTGCCAGCACCTTAGGGGTGTCTAGCACAGATACGCAGTATTTT. It specifies CASTLGVSSTDTQYF.

The table lists this clonotype with many counts. A read error may produce the germline difference seen at one junction end. V is TRBV6-6 and J is TRBJ1-1, with D uncertain. This CDR3 comprises 13 residues. Germline V gene lookup returns CDR1 MNHNY and CDR2 SVGAGI (reference sequence). CDR3: CASRPGLNTEAFF. As DNA, the CDR3 is TGTGCCAGCAGGCCCGGACTGAACACCGAAGCTTTCTTT.

As for this clonotype: One junction end does not reproduce the germline sequence, and a read error may be involved. The chain combines TRBV6-5 with TRBJ2-3; 7 bases map to TRBD1. Germline V gene sequence: CDR1 MNHEY, CDR2 SVGAGI. This CDR3 has 18 amino acids. The CDR3 bases are TGCGCCAGCAGTTATAATCCCAGGACAGGTTCTAGCACAGGTACGCAGTATTTT. It codes for CASSYNPRTGSSTGTQYF.

This clonotype has a count of ten or more. The chain uses TRBV11-2 and TRBJ2-7; 8 bases line up with TRBD2. Germline CDR1 and CDR2: SGHAT and FQNNGV. CDR3 size: 14 residues. The ends lost 5 bases at V and 3 bases at J; junction bases unmatched: 6. The CDR3, as DNA: TGTGCCAGCAGCCCCTCTAGCGGGCACTACGAGCAGTACTTC. Translating gives CASSPSSGHYEQYF. Complete variable domain (other parts from reference TRBV11-2 and TRBJ2-7): EAGVAQSPRYKIIEKRQSVAFWCNPISGHATLYWYQQILGQGPKLLIQFQNNGVVDDSQLPKDRFSAERLKGVDSTLKIQPAKLEDSAVYLCASSPSSGHYEQYFGPGTRLTVT.